This T cell receptor (beta chain) was profiled in a study of T cells in Graves' hyperthyroidism and ophthalmopathy. For the study at large: Any treatment followed the collection of peripheral blood at initial diagnosis. Study-wide points: The authors' 13 V-J model separated ophthalmopathy from stable hyperthyroidism.

About this clonotype itself: Its antigen is currently unknown.

Patients showing uncontrolled infection, other autoimmune disease, pregnancy or lactation were ineligible. Amplification of TCR beta CDR3 regions was performed using RNA transcripts as template. Researchers ran a first-round RT-PCR on the TCR CDR3 using the HTBI primer set. TCRdb reanalysed the multiplex PCR reads using MiXCR and keeps one entry per CDR3 protein. The data hold around 690,000 distinct CDR3 sequences, with roughly a sixth observed a single time. The length of the CDR3 is 14 residues. V was cut by 0 bases and J by 9 bases, with 15 bases left in between. The sample consisted of blood. The receptor comes from a man aged 50-59 years with Graves' hyperthyroidism. This rearrangement joins TRBV12-3 or TRBV12-4 to TRBJ2-7, with D perhaps matching TRBD1 or TRBD2 (5 bases each). CDR3 in amino acids: CASSLAPQSGLQYF. The CDR3 DNA reads as TGTGCCAGCAGTTTAGCTCCACAGTCGGGGCTGCAGTACTTC.